The 28 T cell receptor beta chains listed next were all sequenced from one sample in a study of blood T cell repertoires in COVID-19. Some clones are missing from TCRdb's copy, which holds only in-frame ones; the method was immunoSEQ multiplex PCR. The table records roughly 67,000 clones, 85% to 90% of them present only once. Sequencing was performed on peripheral blood. The receptors derive from a man aged 45-65 years with active COVID-19.

The J gene is TRBJ1-2, the V gene TRBV29-1, with 9 bases matching TRBD1. This CDR3 region has 16 residues. CDR1 and CDR2 (germline): SQVTM, ANQGSEA. The V segment lost 6 bases and the J segment 4 bases; nucleotides outside the gene matches: 15. This CDR3 reads CSVLDRGLPSSYGYTF. The CDR3 DNA follows: TGCAGCGTCCTGGACAGGGGACTACCCTCTAGCTATGGCTACACCTTC. Full variable domain (remainder filled in from reference TRBV29-1 and TRBJ1-2): SAVISQKPSRDICQRGTSLTIQCQVDSQVTMMFWYRQQPGQSLTLIATANQGSEATYESGFVIDKFPISRPNLTFSTLTVSNMSPEDSSIYLCSVLDRGLPSSYGYTFGSGTRLTVV.

This chain connects TRBV2 to TRBJ2-5; 9 bases agree with TRBD2. Germline CDR1 SNHLY, CDR2 FYNNEI. The V gene end was trimmed by 6 bases and the J gene end by 1 base; junction bases not matched to a gene: 3. The CDR3 totals 14 residues. As DNA, the CDR3 is TGTGCCAGCAGGCGACTAGCGGTCCAAGAGACCCAGTACTTC. It yields the protein CASRRLAVQETQYF.

This clone was counted once. V usage is TRBV5-5 and J usage is TRBJ1-5; a possible D gene is TRBD1 (6 bases). The germline V gene has CDR1 SGHKS and CDR2 YYEKEE (reference sequence). Trimming cost V 0 bases and J 5 bases, with 9 bases left between them. The CDR3 covers 14 residues. As DNA, the CDR3 is TGTGCCAGCAGCTTGGGTTCAGGGGATCAGCCCCAGCATTTT. This gives the protein CASSLGSGDQPQHF.

The table lists this clone with a count of one. The CDR3 sequence is CASSFSEGVLGYTF. DNA for the CDR3: TGTGCCAGCAGCTTCTCAGAGGGAGTTTTAGGCTACACCTTC. The rearrangement links TRBV7-2 to TRBJ1-2, with D uncertain. The germline gives CDR1 SGHTA, CDR2 FQGNSA. V lost 3 bases and J 8 bases, leaving 16 bases between the germline ends. This CDR3 is built from 14 residues.

For the CDR3, the DNA is TGCGCCAGCAGCTTACGACAGGGTATTGAGTCCGGGGAGCTGTTTTTT. It codes for CASSLRQGIESGELFF. This chain uses TRBV5-1 with TRBJ2-2; 7 nucleotides match TRBD1. Trimming took 2 bases from V and 6 from J; bases not matched to a gene: 10. Germline V gene lookup returns CDR1 SGHRS and CDR2 YFSETQ. The CDR3 spans 16 residues.

In its sample, this clone is large (0.1 to 1%). The J gene is TRBJ2-1, the V gene TRBV6-4, with 9 bases matching TRBD2. V lost 2 bases and J lost 4; bases outside the gene matches: 3. Germline loops: CDR1 MRHNA, CDR2 SNTAGT. The CDR3 has 15 residues. CDR3 region: CASSDALAGYNEQFF. CDR3 bases: TGTGCCAGCAGTGACGCTCTAGCGGGGTACAATGAGCAGTTCTTC.

The chain carries TRBV3-1 (or the pseudogene TRBV3-2) and TRBJ2-5; 9 bases fit TRBD2. Germline V gene lookup returns CDR1 LGHDT and CDR2 YNNKEL (reference sequence). The CDR3 is made up of 17 amino acids. V lost 8 bases to trimming and J lost 3 bases; unmatched junction nucleotides: 16. The CDR3 is CASSYLAGREAKETQYF. DNA for the CDR3: TGTGCCAGCTCCTACCTAGCGGGAAGAGAAGCTAAAGAGACCCAGTACTTC.

The rearrangement uses TRBV27 and TRBJ2-7; 11 bases agree with TRBD2. After removal of 3 bases from V and 5 bases from J, the junction contained 18 bases not matched to a gene. This CDR3 is 19 amino acids long. The germline V gene has CDR1 MNHEY and CDR2 SMNVEV (reference sequence). The CDR3 reads CASSFRRQALAGGLDEQYF. The CDR3 DNA follows: TGTGCCAGCAGTTTCCGGCGTCAGGCCTTAGCGGGAGGGCTCGACGAGCAGTACTTC.

The V and J genes are TRBV24-1 and TRBJ2-1, with 10 bases lining up with TRBD2. The V and J ends lost 6 bases and 0 bases, in that order; junction bases with no gene match: 4. The CDR3 loop spans 16 amino acids. The germline V gene encodes CDR1 KGHDR and CDR2 SFDVKD. In DNA form, the CDR3 reads TGTGCCACCAGTACTAGCGGGGCAAGCTCCTACAATGAGCAGTTCTTC. This gives the protein CATSTSGASSYNEQFF.

This clone was observed a handful of times. The chain's CDR3 is CASSQDYAGGSGNEQFF. For the CDR3, the DNA is TGTGCCAGCAGCCAAGACTACGCGGGAGGGAGTGGGAATGAGCAGTTCTTC. The chain joins TRBV3-1 (or the pseudogene TRBV3-2) to TRBJ2-1, with 9 bases fitting TRBD2. V trimming: 0 bases; J trimming: 7 bases; junction bases outside the gene matches: 10. CDR3 length equals 17 residues. In germline, CDR1 is LGHDT, CDR2 YNNKEL (reference sequence).

The V call is TRBV28, the J call TRBJ1-4, with D tentatively TRBD1 (5 bases). Germline assignment: CDR1 MDHEN and CDR2 SYDVKM. V was shortened by 3 bases and J by 7 bases, with 9 bases between the two germline ends. The CDR3 is 13 residues long. This CDR3 reads CASSFRVTEKLFF. Written as DNA, the CDR3 is TGTGCCAGCAGTTTCAGGGTTACTGAAAAACTGTTTTTT. Full variable domain (remainder filled in from reference TRBV28 and TRBJ1-4): DVKVTQSSRYLVKRTGEKVFLECVQDMDHENMFWYRQDPGLGLRLIYFSYDVKMKEKGDIPEGYSVSREKKERFSLILESASTNQTSMYLCASSFRVTEKLFFGSGTQLSVL.

V is TRBV7-3 and J is TRBJ2-5, with TRBD1 matching over 8 bases. With V trimmed by 5 bases and J by 2 bases, 7 bases remained unmatched. The CDR3 totals 15 residues. Germline V CDR1 and CDR2: SGHTA, FQGTGA. The CDR3 loop is CASSPSGTGQETQYF. Here the CDR3 DNA reads TGTGCCAGCAGCCCCTCGGGGACAGGTCAAGAGACCCAGTACTTC.

CDR3 loop: CASSPRQGLEQYF. The CDR3 bases are TGTGCCAGCAGCCCTCGACAGGGATTGGAGCAGTACTTC. The rearrangement joins TRBV7-3 to TRBJ2-7; 7 bases fit TRBD1. V gave up 5 bases and J gave up 7 bases; unmatched junction bases: 8. Germline V CDR1 and CDR2: SGHTA, FQGTGA. The CDR3 has 13 residues.

The rearrangement uses TRBV24-1 and TRBJ2-4; D not certain. The CDR3 length is 16 residues. The germline CDR1 and CDR2 sequences are KGHDR and SFDVKD. Trimming removed 3 bases at V and 0 bases at J, with 11 bases between. CDR3 nucleotides: TGTGCCACCAGTGATAAACAGCCTGGAGCCAAAAACATTCAGTACTTC. Its protein product is CATSDKQPGAKNIQYF.

The V gene is TRBV11-2, the J gene TRBJ1-3; tentatively, D is TRBD1 (5 bases). Germline CDR1 reads SGHAT; CDR2 reads FQNNGV. This CDR3 is 15 amino acids long. Trimming left V 5 bases short and J 0 bases short, with 11 bases between. CDR3 loop: CASSDQGHSGNTIYF. CDR3 DNA: TGTGCCAGCAGCGATCAGGGCCACTCTGGAAACACCATATATTTT. The complete variable domain, with remaining parts taken from reference TRBV11-2 and TRBJ1-3, reads EAGVAQSPRYKIIEKRQSVAFWCNPISGHATLYWYQQILGQGPKLLIQFQNNGVVDDSQLPKDRFSAERLKGVDSTLKIQPAKLEDSAVYLCASSDQGHSGNTIYFGEGSWLTVV.

This rearrangement joins TRBV19 to TRBJ2-7, with 8 bases fitting TRBD2. The CDR3 runs to 15 residues. V shed 7 bases, J shed 7 bases, and the junction held 15 bases outside the gene matches. CDR1 LNHDA and CDR2 SQIVND come from the germline V gene (reference sequence). CDR3 nucleotides: TGTGCCAGTAAAGCATCGCAGCGGGAGACTGGGGAGCAGTACTTC. Amino acids: CASKASQRETGEQYF. Full variable domain (remainder filled in from reference TRBV19 and TRBJ2-7): DGGITQSPKYLFRKEGQNVTLSCEQNLNHDAMYWYRQDPGQGLRLIYYSQIVNDFQKGDIAEGYSVSREKKESFPLTVTSAQKNPTAFYLCASKASQRETGEQYFGPGTRLTVT.

V and J are TRBV5-1 and TRBJ2-3; D remains unclear. Germline V gene data show CDR1 as SGHRS and CDR2 as YFSETQ. V was clipped by 5 bases and J by 3 bases, with 13 bases between them. This CDR3 spans 14 amino acids. CDR3 in amino acids: CASRYGLRTDTQYF. The CDR3 bases are TGCGCCAGCAGATATGGGTTGCGGACAGATACGCAGTATTTT.

The genes are TRBV7-2 and TRBJ1-1; D remains ambiguous. Trimming took off 1 base at V and 1 base at J, with 4 bases between the two ends. The CDR3 has 13 amino acids. CDR1 and CDR2 from the germline V gene are SGHTA and FQGNSA. CDR3 loop: CASSLDRNTEAFF. DNA for the CDR3: TGTGCCAGCAGCTTAGATAGGAACACTGAAGCTTTCTTT.

This clone is a singleton in its sample. The rearrangement links TRBV24-1 to TRBJ2-3, with D possibly matching TRBD1 (5 bases). CDR3 length: 14 residues. V was trimmed by 5 bases and J by 0 bases, leaving 8 bases between them. Germline loops: CDR1 KGHDR, CDR2 SFDVKD. CDR3 sequence reads: CATSASGSTDTQYF. Written as DNA, the CDR3 is TGTGCCACCAGTGCGTCAGGGAGCACAGATACGCAGTATTTT.

The chain combines TRBV14 with TRBJ1-1, with 9 bases that match TRBD1. The junction had 5 bases not matched to a gene; V was cut back by 4 bases and J by 2 bases. The CDR3 is 15 residues long. Germline V lookup: CDR1 SGHDN, CDR2 FVKESK. In nucleotides, the CDR3 is TGTGCCAGCAGCCTCCTGGGACAGGGTAACACTGAAGCTTTCTTT. Translation: CASSLLGQGNTEAFF. The variable domain in full, completed from reference TRBV14 and TRBJ1-1, reads EAGVTQFPSHSVIEKGQTVTLRCDPISGHDNLYWYRRVMGKEIKFLLHFVKESKQDESGMPNNRFLAERTGGTYSTLKVQPAELEDSGVYFCASSLLGQGNTEAFFGQGTRLTVV.

The V and J genes are TRBV28 and TRBJ1-2; possibly TRBD1 for D (6 bases). CDR1 is MDHEN and CDR2 is SYDVKM in the germline V gene. The CDR3 consists of 14 residues. V was clipped by 2 bases and J by 8 bases, with 15 bases between them. DNA of the CDR3: TGTGCCAGCAGTTTACGGGACATCGCTAGCGGCTACACCTTC. The encoded protein is CASSLRDIASGYTF.

The rearrangement links TRBV24-1 to TRBJ2-3, with 9 bases fitting TRBD2. Germline CDR1 KGHDR, CDR2 SFDVKD. CDR3 length: 16 residues. Losses at the gene ends were 0 bases for V and 1 base for J; bases not matched to a gene: 1. DNA for the CDR3: TGTGCCACCAGTGATTTGGCTAGCGGGGGCACAGATACGCAGTATTTT. Translating gives CATSDLASGGTDTQYF.

This clone was seen a handful of times. The chain links TRBV28 to TRBJ2-7; 8 bases match TRBD2. The CDR3 extends over 12 amino acids. Germline values: CDR1 MDHEN, CDR2 SYDVKM. In DNA, the CDR3 is TGTTCTTCCCGCGGGGGGTCCTACGAGCAGTACTTC. Translation gives CSSRGGSYEQYF.

This clone showed up just once. The chain has TRBV28 and TRBJ1-1; 9 bases match TRBD1. Per the germline V gene, CDR1 is MDHEN and CDR2 is SYDVKM. This CDR3 spans 16 amino acids. V gave up 5 bases and J gave up 3 bases; unmatched junction bases: 10. The CDR3 sequence: CASSLLPGQGDTEAFF. The CDR3 DNA is TGTGCCAGCAGTCTTCTCCCGGGACAGGGTGACACTGAAGCTTTCTTT.

Note on this clone: One end of the junction fails to match germline, which may point to a read error. The chain is built from TRBV15 and TRBJ1-2, with 7 bases identical to TRBD1. Germline V gives CDR1 LNHNV, CDR2 YYDKDF (reference sequence). The length of the CDR3 is 15 residues. DNA for the CDR3: TGTGCCATCAGCAGAGAAGGAAGACAGGGTGGCACTTGCACCTTC. This codes for CAISREGRQGGTCTF.

The chain has TRBV4-1 and TRBJ2-7; 11 bases map to TRBD2. The CDR3 spans 17 residues. V was clipped by 1 base and J by 4 bases; unmatched bases: 9. Per the germline V gene, CDR1 is MGHRA and CDR2 is YSYEKL. The DNA for the CDR3 is TGCGCCAGCAGCCAAGGGGGTACTAGCGGGAGAAGGTACGAGCAGTACTTC. Protein sequence: CASSQGGTSGRRYEQYF.

This clone is a singleton in its sample. The rearrangement joins TRBV28 to TRBJ1-3; 7 bases match TRBD1. V lost 6 bases to trimming and J lost 3 bases; unmatched junction nucleotides: 8. The CDR3 sequence is 15 residues long. CDR1 is MDHEN, CDR2 SYDVKM, per germline. CDR3 region: CASSLRGLGGNTIYF. The CDR3 nucleotides are TGTGCCAGCAGCCTTAGGGGGCTCGGTGGAAACACCATATATTTT.

The chain has TRBV25-1 and TRBJ2-1; 8 bases agree with TRBD1. V trimming: 6 bases; J trimming: 4 bases; junction bases outside the gene matches: 8. CDR3 length: 15 amino acids. Per the germline V gene, CDR1 is MGHDK and CDR2 is SYGVNS. In DNA form, the CDR3 reads TGTGCCAGCAGCCAGACAGGGGCTACATACAATGAGCAGTTCTTC. This sequence encodes CASSQTGATYNEQFF.